The 24 T cell receptor beta chains below all came from one sample that was sequenced in a study of T cells after posttransplantation cyclophosphamide. Cyclophosphamide on days +3 and +4 followed busulfan-fludarabine conditioning and a marrow graft. Clones were read by immunoSEQ multiplex PCR, and TCRdb kept only the in-frame ones, dropping some. This sample carries tens of thousands of clones, about 90% of them seen once, and the ten largest clones take about 2.5%. Sequences were derived from PBMCs, sampled 60 to 65 days after allogeneic stem cell transplant with posttransplant cyclophosphamide. Receptors originate from a male patient in his sixties or seventies who received an allogeneic stem cell transplant from a related donor and was CMV-positive. Some T cells may be the graft donor's.

The rearrangement joins TRBV2 to TRBJ2-1; maybe TRBD2 (5 bases). The CDR3 spans 12 residues. V dropped 6 bases and J dropped 8 bases, with 11 bases sitting between them. CDR1 and CDR2 (germline): SNHLY, FYNNEI. Here the CDR3 reads CASSTRVYEQFF. The DNA of the CDR3 is TGTGCCAGCAGCACTAGGGTCTATGAGCAGTTCTTC. Together with reference TRBV2 and TRBJ2-1, the CDR3 gives the full variable domain: EPEVTQTPSHQVTQMGQEVILRCVPISNHLYFYWYRQILGQKVEFLVSFYNNEISEKSEIFDDQFSVERPDGSNFTLKIRSTKLEDSAMYFCASSTRVYEQFFGPGTRLTVL.

This clone was seen a few times. The rearrangement links TRBV6-6 to TRBJ2-7; 10 nucleotides line up with TRBD1. Per the germline V gene, CDR1 is MNHNY and CDR2 is SVGAGI (reference sequence). V shed 7 bases, J shed 5 bases, and the junction held 14 bases outside the gene matches. The CDR3 runs to 16 residues. CDR3 sequence (DNA): TGTGCCAGCACCTCTAGGCCGGGACAGGGGTTAGACGAGCAGTACGTC. It translates to CASTSRPGQGLDEQYV.

This chain uses TRBV9 with TRBJ2-1, with 10 bases fitting TRBD2. The V segment lost 3 bases and the J segment 1 base; nucleotides outside the gene matches: 1. CDR1 SGDLS and CDR2 YYNGEE come from the germline V gene. The CDR3 is made up of 15 amino acids. CDR3 sequence (DNA): TGTGCCAGCAGCGCTAGCGGGGGTTCCTACAATGAGCAGTTCTTC. This gives the protein CASSASGGSYNEQFF.

The chain couples TRBV5-6 to TRBJ1-1, with D possibly being TRBD1 (6 bases). The germline V and J ends were trimmed by 4 bases and 4 bases, with 14 bases remaining between them. Per the germline V gene, CDR1 is SGHDT and CDR2 is YYEEEE. The CDR3 runs 14 residues. The CDR3, as DNA: TGTGCCAGCAGCCCGTCATTAGGGGGCACTGAAGCTTTCTTT. Protein sequence: CASSPSLGGTEAFF.

The CDR3 here is CASSSQRRGNEQFF. The CDR3 DNA follows: TGTGCCAGCAGCTCCCAGCGGAGGGGCAATGAGCAGTTCTTC. The rearrangement links TRBV5-6 to TRBJ2-1, with a weak D call TRBD2 (6 bases). Germline CDR1 SGHDT, CDR2 YYEEEE. The CDR3 spans 14 residues. V was trimmed by 3 bases and J by 6 bases, leaving 13 bases between them.

The chain joins TRBV7-6 to TRBJ1-2; 8 bases fit TRBD1. J was trimmed by 8 bases and V by 5 bases; bases with no gene match: 13. The CDR3 spans 15 residues. Germline CDR1 SGHVS, CDR2 FNYEAQ. The CDR3 loop is CASSPGTGASIGYTF. CDR3 DNA sequence: TGTGCCAGCAGCCCGGGGACAGGAGCCTCGATAGGCTACACCTTC.

This chain connects TRBV2 to TRBJ1-1; 9 nucleotides align to TRBD1. CDR3 length: 14 residues. The V and J ends lost 6 bases and 4 bases, in that order; junction bases with no gene match: 6. CDR1 and CDR2 (germline): SNHLY, FYNNEI. CDR3 loop: CASRRGQGVTEAFF. The DNA of the CDR3 is TGTGCCAGCAGGAGGGGACAGGGTGTCACTGAAGCTTTCTTT.

The genes are TRBV5-1 and TRBJ1-6; 7 positions match TRBD1. CDR3 length equals 15 residues. V trimming: 0 bases; J trimming: 10 bases; junction bases outside the gene matches: 7. Germline loops: CDR1 SGHRS, CDR2 YFSETQ. DNA for the CDR3: TGCGCCAGCAGCTTGGGGGACAGTGGAGGCTCACCCCTCCACTTT. Translating gives CASSLGDSGGSPLHF.

CDR3 sequence: CASSLWRPLGETQYF. The CDR3 DNA is TGCGCCAGCAGCTTGTGGCGGCCATTAGGAGAGACCCAGTACTTC. The rearrangement uses TRBV5-1 and TRBJ2-5, with no clear D. V shed 1 base and J shed 4 bases, with 14 bases lying between them. CDR1 and CDR2 (germline): SGHRS, YFSETQ. CDR3 size: 15 residues.

CDR3 protein: CASSYGGGGWTEAFF. CDR3 in DNA: TGTGCCAGCAGTTACGGTGGAGGGGGCTGGACTGAAGCTTTCTTT. The rearrangement links TRBV6-5 to TRBJ1-1; 7 nucleotides match TRBD1. The CDR3 spans 15 residues. Unmatched junction bases numbered 8, after V lost 2 bases and J lost 5 bases. Germline V gives CDR1 MNHEY, CDR2 SVGAGI.

This clone has just one count. The chain carries TRBV6-1 and TRBJ2-5, with TRBD1 matching over 8 bases. The germline V gene has CDR1 MNHNS and CDR2 SASEGT. The CDR3 loop spans 15 amino acids. V was clipped by 5 bases and J by 5 bases; unmatched bases: 10. CDR3 nucleotides: TGTGCCAGCAGTCAGACAGGGGTGACGGCGGAGACCCAGTACTTC. This sequence encodes CASSQTGVTAETQYF.

This chain joins TRBV27 and TRBJ2-2, with TRBD2 as a possible D gene (6 bases). CDR3 length equals 14 residues. Germline CDR1 reads MNHEY; CDR2 reads SMNVEV (reference sequence). V gave up 10 bases and J gave up 6 bases, with 18 bases separating them. CDR3 sequence (DNA): TGTGCCACCGGAAGGAGGGGTGACTCCGGGGAGCTGTTTTTT. This gives the protein CATGRRGDSGELFF.

This sequence joins TRBV7-9 and TRBJ2-2; TRBD1 matches at 7 bases. The V segment lost 5 bases and the J segment 5 bases; nucleotides outside the gene matches: 8. This CDR3 spans 15 amino acids. CDR1 and CDR2 (germline): SEHNR, FQNEAQ (reference sequence). In DNA form, the CDR3 reads TGTGCCAGCAGCCTACAGGGGTTTCGTACCGGGGAGCTGTTTTTT. Protein product: CASSLQGFRTGELFF. Combining the CDR3 with reference TRBV7-9 and TRBJ2-2 gives the whole variable domain DTGVSQNPRHKITKRGQNVTFRCDPISEHNRLYWYRQTLGQGPEFLTYFQNEAQLEKSRLLSDRFSAERPKGSFSTLEIQRTEQGDSAMYLCASSLQGFRTGELFFGEGSRLTVL.

This clone has just one count. J is TRBJ2-7 and V is TRBV6-1; D might be TRBD2 (5 bases). Deletions cut 2 bases from V and 1 base from J, with 9 bases between. The CDR3 consists of 14 residues. The V gene's germline CDR1 is MNHNS and CDR2 SASEGT. CDR3 DNA sequence: TGTGCCAGCAGTGAATGGCTAGCTTCCTACGAGCAGTACGTC. It is translated as CASSEWLASYEQYV.

The gene calls are TRBV29-1 and TRBJ2-2, with D perhaps TRBD1 (6 bases). The CDR3 consists of 14 residues. V dropped 6 bases and J dropped 0 bases, with 11 bases sitting between them. Germline assignment: CDR1 SQVTM and CDR2 ANQGSEA. CDR3 loop: CSVSGTSNTGELFF. The CDR3 nucleotides read TGCAGCGTATCCGGGACATCGAACACCGGGGAGCTGTTTTTT.

The V call is TRBV30, the J call TRBJ2-7; 10 positions match TRBD1. The V gene end was trimmed by 1 base and the J gene end by 4 bases; junction bases not matched to a gene: 7. Germline assignment: CDR1 GTSNPN and CDR2 SVGIG (reference sequence). This CDR3 is 15 amino acids long. The CDR3 DNA follows: TGTGCCTGGAGTGGCGGGACAGGGGAAGGGTACGAGCAGTACTTC. As protein: CAWSGGTGEGYEQYF.

V is TRBV5-5 and J is TRBJ1-2; 8 bases agree with TRBD1. Germline lookup yields CDR1 SGHKS and CDR2 YYEKEE (reference sequence). V was pared by 4 bases and J by 3 bases, with 5 bases of the junction left unmatched. The CDR3 covers 14 residues. The CDR3 DNA sequence: TGTGCCAGCAGCGGATTGACAGGGGACTATGGCTACACCTTC. Translation gives CASSGLTGDYGYTF.

The chain recombines TRBV12-5 with TRBJ1-5; a possible D gene is TRBD1 (5 bases). Germline CDR1 is LGHNT and CDR2 is FRNRAP. The CDR3 length is 13 residues. V lost 7 bases to trimming and J lost 6 bases, with 13 bases between them. CDR3: CASAQGGAQPQHF. CDR3 bases: TGTGCTAGTGCCCAGGGAGGCGCTCAGCCCCAGCATTTT. Full variable domain (outside the CDR3, taken from reference TRBV12-5 and TRBJ1-5): DARVTQTPRHKVTEMGQEVTMRCQPILGHNTVFWYRQTMMQGLELLAYFRNRAPLDDSGMPKDRFSAEMPDATLATLKIQPSEPRDSAVYFCASAQGGAQPQHFGDGTRLSIL.

This chain uses TRBV15 with TRBJ1-2; 8 bases are a match to TRBD1. The CDR3 totals 14 residues. CDR1 is LNHNV and CDR2 is YYDKDF in the germline V gene (reference sequence). V was pared by 2 bases and J by 6 bases, with 5 bases of the junction left unmatched. CDR3 sequence (DNA): TGTGCCACCAGCAGAAACAGGGGGGCAGATGGCTACACCTTC. It translates to CATSRNRGADGYTF. Full variable domain (missing parts from reference TRBV15 and TRBJ1-2): DAMVIQNPRYQVTQFGKPVTLSCSQTLNHNVMYWYQQKSSQAPKLLFHYYDKDFNNEADTPDNFQSRRPNTSFCFLDIRSPGLGDTAMYLCATSRNRGADGYTFGSGTRLTVV.

As for this clone: Additional DNA sequences in this sample encode the identical CDR3. V is TRBV5-1 and J is TRBJ2-1; TRBD1 matches at 8 bases. V lost 6 bases to trimming and J lost 2 bases; unmatched junction nucleotides: 16. The CDR3 covers 18 residues. CDR1 SGHRS and CDR2 YFSETQ come from the germline V gene. This CDR3 reads CASKEDRAGKLAYNEQFF. The DNA of the CDR3 is TGCGCCAGCAAAGAGGACAGGGCAGGAAAACTCGCCTACAATGAGCAGTTCTTC.

V gene TRBV4-1 combines with J gene TRBJ1-1; 7 bases line up with TRBD1. Germline V gives CDR1 MGHRA, CDR2 YSYEKL. The V segment lost 1 base and the J segment 5 bases; nucleotides outside the gene matches: 7. CDR3 length equals 15 residues. The CDR3: CASSQAYRGRTEAFF. The CDR3 coding sequence is TGCGCCAGCAGCCAAGCCTACAGGGGACGGACTGAAGCTTTCTTT.

A single count supports this clone. The rearrangement joins TRBV7-9 to TRBJ2-1; the D gene is possibly TRBD1 (6 bases). The CDR3 contains 15 residues. CDR1 SEHNR and CDR2 FQNEAQ come from the germline V gene (reference sequence). The V gene lost 0 bases and the J gene lost 8 bases, with 14 bases spanning the gap. CDR3 bases: TGTGCCAGCAGCTTAGCACAGGGCTGGGGAGATGAGCAGTTCTTC. The encoded protein is CASSLAQGWGDEQFF.

This clone was detected once. CDR3 coding DNA: TGTGCCAGCAGGGGGGCCCTACTAGCGGGGGGGCAAGAGACCCAGTACTTC. This sequence encodes CASRGALLAGGQETQYF. The V and J genes are TRBV5-4 and TRBJ2-5; TRBD2 matches at 13 bases. This CDR3 has 17 amino acids. V gave up 5 bases and J gave up 2 bases; unmatched junction bases: 9. Germline V gene lookup returns CDR1 SGHNT and CDR2 YYREEE (reference sequence).

V is TRBV2 and J is TRBJ2-7; a weak D match, TRBD1 (6 bases). Germline V gene lookup returns CDR1 SNHLY and CDR2 FYNNEI. This CDR3 has 15 amino acids. Trimming removed 3 bases from V and 4 bases from J, with 16 bases in between. Written as DNA, the CDR3 is TGTGCCAGCAGTGACTCAGGGGCCCCTCCTTACGAGCAGTACTTC. Its protein product is CASSDSGAPPYEQYF.